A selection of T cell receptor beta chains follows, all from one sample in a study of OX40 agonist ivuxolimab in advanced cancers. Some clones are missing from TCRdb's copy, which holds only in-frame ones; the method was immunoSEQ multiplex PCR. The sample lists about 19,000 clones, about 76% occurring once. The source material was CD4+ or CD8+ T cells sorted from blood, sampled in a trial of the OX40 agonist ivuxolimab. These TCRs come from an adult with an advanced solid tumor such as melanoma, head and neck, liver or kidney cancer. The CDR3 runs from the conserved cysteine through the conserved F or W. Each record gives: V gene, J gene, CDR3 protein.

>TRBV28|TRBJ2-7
CASNRSDRVGYSEQYF
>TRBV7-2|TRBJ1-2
CASSSSSDGYYGYTF
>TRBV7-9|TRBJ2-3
CASSLVNQGDTDTQYF
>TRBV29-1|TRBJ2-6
CSVEWSDSSGANVLTF
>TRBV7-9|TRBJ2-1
CASSLGPGARSPVSNEQFF
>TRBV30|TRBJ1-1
CAWSQGNTEAFF
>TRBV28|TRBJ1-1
CASSFMGLTEAFF
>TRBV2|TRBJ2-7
CASSEAGRPLGQYF
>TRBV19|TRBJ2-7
CASSSSPGVEQYF
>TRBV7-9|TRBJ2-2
CASSPGQGFSNTGELFF
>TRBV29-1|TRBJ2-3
CSVDGGGGTDTQYF
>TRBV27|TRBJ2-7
CASSRGSSYEQYF
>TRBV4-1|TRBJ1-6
CASSQDRDRKLHF
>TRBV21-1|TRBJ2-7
CASSKVAPLGLYEQYF
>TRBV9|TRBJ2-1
CASSVVTQREGRYNEQFF
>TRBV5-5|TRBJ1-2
CASSLATSGGYTF
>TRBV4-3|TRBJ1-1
CASSPAGATEAFF
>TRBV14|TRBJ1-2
CASSQDVTGGGYGYTF
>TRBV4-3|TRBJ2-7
CASSQVSGGSSYEQYF
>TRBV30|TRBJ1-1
CAWRDRNTEAFF
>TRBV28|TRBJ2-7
CASSLGPEQYF
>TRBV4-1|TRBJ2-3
CASSQGGSDTQYF
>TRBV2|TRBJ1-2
CASTGFPNYGYTF
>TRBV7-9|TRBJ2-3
CASSKGTSGSLDTQYF
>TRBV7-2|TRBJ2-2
CASSLSAGGQDTGELFF
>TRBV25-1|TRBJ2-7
CASSEDDRENEQYF
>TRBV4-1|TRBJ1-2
CASSQGASSYTF
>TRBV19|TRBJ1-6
CATGTGVSPLHF
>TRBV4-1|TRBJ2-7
CASSQDQGTPYEQYF
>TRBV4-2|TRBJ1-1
CASSLSPTRGFEAFF
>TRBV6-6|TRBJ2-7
CASSPQTGARRYF
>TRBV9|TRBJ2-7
CASSASDTGTFTYEQYF
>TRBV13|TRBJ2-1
CASSFGQFYNEQFF
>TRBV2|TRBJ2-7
CASSERLYEQYF
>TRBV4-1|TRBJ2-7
CASSQESGRSYEQYF
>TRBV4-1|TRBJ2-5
CASSQEETQYF
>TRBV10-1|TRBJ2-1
CASSERQDNEQFF
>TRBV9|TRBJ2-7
CASSVGDRAGVYEQYF
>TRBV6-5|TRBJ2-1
CASRTSGYNEQFF
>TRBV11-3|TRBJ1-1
CASSLRRGSDTEAFF
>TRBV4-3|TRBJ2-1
CASSQGSYNEQFF
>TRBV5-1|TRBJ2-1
CASSPLGTANNEQFF
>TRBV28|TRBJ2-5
CASSRSLAGVETQYF
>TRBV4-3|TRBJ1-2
CASSQDGGSGYTF
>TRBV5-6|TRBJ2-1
CASSADDSGGPSYNEQFF